This is a list of T cell receptor beta chains from one sample in a study of radiotherapy plus CTLA-4 blockade in lung cancer. The data were produced by immunoSEQ multiplex PCR, yet TCRdb's version contains in-frame clones alone and is incomplete. The sample lists approximately 77,000 clones, about 79% occurring once. Sequenced here: peripheral blood, sampled from a patient treated with radiotherapy plus ipilimumab. Receptors were obtained from a human donor with non-small cell lung cancer whose response to radiotherapy plus ipilimumab could not be evaluated. Some clones in this sample may be carry-over from other donors' samples. CDR3s include the opening cysteine and the closing phenylalanine or tryptophan. D genes are given only for firm matches. Clone size appears in some rows only: once, few, many, or a class for an expanded clone.

>-|few|TRBJ2-7|TRBV18
CASSPIRDYEQYF
TGTGCCAGCTCACCTATCCGGGACTACGAGCAGTACTTC
>TRBD1|-|TRBJ1-6|TRBV5-1
CASSPQGLRSPLHF
TGCGCCAGCAGCCCACAGGGGCTGCGCTCACCTCTCCACTTT
>-|-|TRBJ1-2|TRBV19
CAALSTTVPSGYTF
TGTGCCGCCCTATCGACGACAGTTCCCTCTGGCTACACCTTC
>TRBD1|few|TRBJ2-1|TRBV2
CASSRTGEIYNEQFF
TGTGCCAGCAGTCGGACAGGAGAGATCTACAATGAGCAGTTCTTC
>-|-|TRBJ1-4|TRBV15
CATSRDPPGLFF
TGTGCCACCAGCAGAGATCCCCCCGGACTGTTTTTT
>-|few|TRBJ1-4|TRBV9
CASSPSGRGWDEKLFF
TGTGCCAGCAGCCCTTCTGGAAGGGGATGGGATGAAAAACTGTTTTTT
>TRBD2|once|TRBJ2-3|TRBV7-2
CASSPRSGGGHTQYF
TGTGCCAGCAGCCCCCGTAGCGGGGGGGGGCATACGCAGTATTTT
>TRBD1|-|TRBJ1-2|TRBV19
CASSLDRDYGYTF
TGTGCCAGTAGTCTTGACAGGGACTATGGCTACACCTTC
>-|-|TRBJ1-5|TRBV5-6
CASSLGAGVGGNQPQHF
TGTGCCAGCAGCTTGGGGGCAGGGGTTGGCGGCAATCAGCCCCAGCATTTT
>-|-|TRBJ2-7|TRBV5-1
CASSLDREFYYEQYF
TGCGCCAGCAGCTTGGACAGGGAATTTTACTACGAGCAGTACTTC
>TRBD1|-|TRBJ2-7|TRBV7-9
CASSFGDREGEQYF
TGTGCCAGCAGCTTTGGAGACAGGGAAGGCGAGCAGTACTTC
>TRBD1|-|TRBJ1-6|TRBV15
CATSSGDRGPHLNSPLHF
TGTGCCACCAGCAGCGGGGACAGGGGGCCACATTTAAATTCACCCCTCCACTTT
>TRBD1|-|TRBJ2-7|TRBV5-1
CASSLEGQGPYEQYF
TGCGCCAGCAGCTTGGAGGGACAGGGCCCCTACGAGCAGTACTTC
>-|-|TRBJ1-2|TRBV25-1
CASSDSGTPNYGYTF
TGTGCCAGCAGTGATAGCGGCACCCCCAACTATGGCTACACCTTC
>-|-|TRBJ1-1|TRBV19
CASSGPLTTEAFF
TGTGCCAGTAGTGGGCCGCTTACCACTGAAGCTTTCTTT
>-|few|TRBJ1-4|TRBV5-4
CASGEDFEKLFF
TGTGCGTCGGGGGAGGACTTTGAAAAACTGTTTTTT
>TRBD1|-|TRBJ2-5|TRBV18
CASSPRTGELQETQYF
TGTGCCAGCTCACCACGGACAGGTGAGCTTCAAGAGACCCAGTACTTC
>-|once|TRBJ1-4|TRBV5-5
CASSLGPPANEKLFF
TGTGCCAGCAGCTTGGGCCCCCCAGCTAATGAAAAACTGTTTTTT
>TRBD2|-|TRBJ2-6|TRBV27
CASSRLAGSSGANVLTF
TGTGCCAGCAGTCGACTAGCGGGGAGCTCTGGGGCCAACGTCCTGACTTTC
>-|-|TRBJ1-2|TRBV29-1
CSVIDRVYGYTF
TGCAGCGTCATCGACAGAGTCTATGGCTACACCTTC
>TRBD1|-|TRBJ1-1|TRBV6-5
CASSSNPGQGGTEAFF
TGTGCCAGCAGTTCCAACCCGGGACAGGGGGGCACTGAAGCTTTCTTT
>-|once|TRBJ2-7|TRBV4-3
CASSQDIMQGRSEQYF
TGCGCCAGCAGCCAAGATATTATGCAGGGCAGGAGCGAGCAGTACTTC
>-|-|TRBJ1-5|TRBV7-2
CASSFGFLGGQPQHF
TGTGCCAGCAGCTTTGGATTCCTCGGGGGTCAGCCCCAGCATTTT
>-|-|TRBJ2-2|TRBV5-1
CASSPAGMNTGELFF
TGCGCCAGCAGTCCTGCGGGGATGAACACCGGGGAGCTGTTTTTT
>-|-|TRBJ1-2|TRBV28
CASTGNYGYTF
TGTGCCAGCACGGGTAACTATGGCTACACCTTC
>-|-|TRBJ2-3|TRBV11-2
CASSPLTRTDTQYF
TGTGCCAGCAGCCCCTTGACTAGAACAGATACGCAGTATTTT
>-|-|TRBJ1-2|TRBV25-1
CASSKTPRGGRDGYTF
TGTGCCAGCAGTAAAACGCCCAGAGGGGGTCGGGATGGCTACACCTTC
>-|-|TRBJ1-6|TRBV6-1
CASGGKPNSPLHF
TGTGCCAGCGGGGGGAAGCCTAATTCACCCCTCCACTTT
>-|-|TRBJ1-4|TRBV6-6
CASSDRGGRNEKLFF
TGTGCCAGCAGTGACCGGGGGGGACGGAATGAAAAACTGTTTTTT
>TRBD1|once|TRBJ1-1|TRBV11-2
CASSPRTGLSTEAFF
TGTGCCAGCAGCCCCAGGACAGGGTTGAGCACTGAAGCTTTCTTT
>TRBD2|-|TRBJ2-3|TRBV5-3
CARSLGGREKSTDTQYF
TGTGCCAGAAGCTTGGGAGGGCGGGAGAAGAGCACAGATACGCAGTATTTT
>-|-|TRBJ1-2|TRBV7-9
CASSSVAEGGFYGYTF
TGTGCCAGCAGCTCGGTGGCGGAAGGTGGGTTCTATGGCTACACCTTC
>-|-|TRBJ1-2|TRBV5-6
CASSIGHHPYGYTF
TGTGCCAGCAGCATCGGACACCATCCCTATGGCTACACCTTC
>-|once|TRBJ1-6|TRBV2
CASTPGIRTYNSPLHF
TGTGCCAGCACTCCAGGGATTCGTACCTATAATTCACCCCTCCACTTT
>TRBD1|-|TRBJ1-5|TRBV29-1
CREGRTGPTFGNQPQHF
TGCAGGGAGGGGAGGACAGGACCTACTTTCGGCAATCAGCCCCAGCATTTT
>TRBD1|-|TRBJ1-2|TRBV19
CASIQQGGGYTF
TGTGCCAGTATTCAACAGGGGGGGGGCTACACCTTC
>TRBD2|-|TRBJ2-1|TRBV27
CATRTSLGTYNEQFF
TGTGCCACTAGGACTAGCCTCGGAACCTACAATGAGCAGTTCTTC
>TRBD1|-|TRBJ1-2|TRBV4-2
CASSQGGQGVNYGYTF
TGTGCCAGCAGCCAAGGGGGACAGGGCGTTAACTATGGCTACACCTTC
>-|-|TRBJ2-1|TRBV12-5
CASGLATISYNEQFF
TGTGCTAGTGGTTTGGCTACGATATCTTACAATGAGCAGTTCTTC
>-|few|TRBJ1-4|TRBV5-1
CASSLRGSGSEKLFF
TGCGCCAGCAGCTTACGGGGATCGGGTAGCGAAAAACTGTTTTTT
>TRBD1|few|TRBJ1-2|TRBV10-3
CAISYGQGRVYGYTF
TGTGCCATCAGCTATGGACAGGGACGAGTCTATGGCTACACCTTC
>-|-|TRBJ2-3|TRBV7-3
CASSFGRGTQYF
TGTGCCAGCAGCTTCGGTAGAGGTACGCAGTATTTT
>-|once|TRBJ2-7|TRBV6-5
CASRPTGSYEQYF
TGTGCCAGCAGGCCAACAGGGTCCTACGAGCAGTACTTC
>-|few|TRBJ2-2|TRBV18
CASSPNTGELFF
TGTGCCAGCTCCCCTAACACCGGGGAGCTGTTTTTT
>-|few|TRBJ2-1|TRBV20-1
CSARAGSEQFF
TGCAGTGCTAGAGCGGGTAGTGAGCAGTTCTTC
>-|-|TRBJ2-3|TRBV7-3
CASSPGSTDTQYF
TGTGCCAGCAGCCCGGGGAGCACAGATACGCAGTATTTT
>TRBD1|once|TRBJ1-1|TRBV5-5
CASSTGTGGANTEAFF
TGTGCCAGCAGCACCGGGACAGGGGGTGCGAACACTGAAGCTTTCTTT
>TRBD1|-|TRBJ1-2|TRBV6-5
CASSFRTGGIDGYTF
TGTGCCAGCAGTTTCCGGACAGGGGGCATAGATGGCTACACCTTC
>-|-|TRBJ1-1|TRBV4-2
CASSQSGPYSMNTEAFF
TGTGCCAGCAGCCAAAGCGGGCCCTACTCTATGAACACTGAAGCTTTCTTT
>TRBD1|-|TRBJ1-2|TRBV5-1
CASSVGQSNKNYGYTF
TGCGCCAGCAGCGTGGGACAGTCGAACAAGAACTATGGCTACACCTTC
>-|-|TRBJ2-5|TRBV5-5
CASSLLTGETQYF
TGTGCCAGCAGCCTCCTGACGGGGGAGACCCAGTACTTC
>TRBD1|-|TRBJ1-5|TRBV9
CASTPDGQGNQPQHF
TGTGCCAGCACCCCAGACGGACAGGGTAATCAGCCCCAGCATTTT
>-|-|TRBJ2-7|TRBV6-6
CASSSDFYEQYF
TGTGCCAGCAGTTCCGACTTCTACGAGCAGTACTTC
>TRBD1|-|TRBJ2-5|TRBV19
CASSIGRQGVETQYF
TGTGCCAGTAGTATTGGACGACAGGGAGTTGAGACCCAGTACTTC